Below are 22 T cell receptor beta chains sequenced from a single sample in a study of brain metastases from non-small cell lung cancer (dated by TCRdb to about 2019). The protocol used for the library was the immunoSEQ multiplex PCR assay. As stored in TCRdb, this immuneACCESS dataset retains in-frame rearrangements with V and J assigned. A fraction of the clones does not appear; measured against another copy, unresolved V genes explain less than half of the discrepancy, and the remainder lacks a known reason. Across this sample there are more than 14,000 clones, with roughly four fifths seen only once. The top ten clones comprise under 8.5% of the sample. The sample consisted of primary lung tumor tissue. The cell subset or site label here, explained by the study, means: primary lung tumor paired with brain metastasis. These receptors all stem from a donor at least 40 years old with non-small cell lung cancer.

The rearrangement joins TRBV5-6 to TRBJ1-2; D is ambiguous. Trimming took 1 base from V and 3 from J, leaving 13 bases between them. CDR3 length: 15 residues. Germline loops: CDR1 SGHDT, CDR2 YYEEEE. The CDR3 protein is CASSLSGAGYYGYTF. The CDR3 bases are TGTGCCAGCAGCTTGTCGGGTGCGGGATACTATGGCTACACCTTC.

This clone was observed a few times. V is TRBV27 and J is TRBJ1-6; D is possibly TRBD1 (5 bases). Germline V gene sequence: CDR1 MNHEY, CDR2 SMNVEV (reference sequence). V dropped 5 bases and J dropped 8 bases, with 19 bases sitting between them. This CDR3 has 16 amino acids. CDR3 region: CASSIRSGDSYSPLHF. The CDR3 DNA follows: TGTGCCAGCAGTATCCGATCCGGAGACAGCTATTCACCCCTCCACTTT.

J is TRBJ1-2 and V is TRBV24-1, with D perhaps TRBD1 (6 bases). CDR3 size: 14 residues. Germline CDR1 KGHDR, CDR2 SFDVKD. Deletions cut 6 bases from V and 4 bases from J, with 14 bases between. The CDR3 is CATSRGSLGYGYTF. Written as DNA, the CDR3 is TGTGCCACCAGTAGGGGGAGCTTAGGCTATGGCTACACCTTC.

This chain connects TRBV9 to TRBJ1-3; 9 bases match TRBD1. The CDR3 runs to 15 residues. Unmatched junction bases numbered 3, after V lost 4 bases and J lost 1 base. Germline lookup yields CDR1 SGDLS and CDR2 YYNGEE. The CDR3 sequence is CASSPGTGSGNTIYF. Here the CDR3 DNA reads TGTGCCAGCAGCCCAGGGACAGGGTCTGGAAACACCATATATTTT.

This clone was detected only once. V usage is TRBV7-6 and J usage is TRBJ2-5; unclear D gene. V dropped 4 bases and J dropped 1 base, with 4 bases sitting between them. CDR1 and CDR2 from the germline V gene are SGHVS and FNYEAQ. The CDR3 is 12 residues long. CDR3 residues: CASSSLQETQYF. The CDR3 region has the DNA TGTGCCAGCAGCTCCCTCCAAGAGACCCAGTACTTC.

The chain employs TRBV19 and TRBJ1-2, with no clear D. Per germline, CDR1 LNHDA and CDR2 SQIVND (reference sequence). The CDR3 is 13 amino acids. Trimming removed 2 bases from V and 2 bases from J, with 6 bases in between. The CDR3 spells CASSIWENYGYTF. CDR3 in DNA: TGTGCCAGTAGTATATGGGAAAACTATGGCTACACCTTC.

Only a few counts were recorded for this clone. The gene calls are TRBV30 and TRBJ2-3, with 9 bases fitting TRBD1. The CDR3 loop spans 14 amino acids. J was trimmed by 5 bases and V by 3 bases; bases with no gene match: 6. Germline assignment: CDR1 GTSNPN and CDR2 SVGIG (reference sequence). The CDR3 DNA is TGTGCCTGGAGCCGGACAGGGGCTGGAGATACGCAGTATTTT. Protein product: CAWSRTGAGDTQYF.

With regard to this clone: A junction boundary mismatches the germline segment, possibly from a read error. CDR3 sequence reads: CVSSPTDSGNTIYF. CDR3 sequence (DNA): TGCGTCAGCAGCCCTACAGACTCTGGAAACACCATATATTTT. V usage is TRBV5-1 and J usage is TRBJ1-3, with D uncertain. This CDR3 is built from 14 residues. Germline CDR1 and CDR2: SGHRS and YFSETQ.

The rearrangement joins TRBV11-2 to TRBJ2-2; D may be TRBD2 (6 bases). Trimming took 4 bases from V and 2 from J, leaving 23 bases between them. Germline CDR1 is SGHAT and CDR2 is FQNNGV. The CDR3 contains 19 residues. The CDR3 region is CASSSRRGAGRQNTGELFF. The CDR3, as DNA: TGTGCCAGCAGCTCAAGACGTGGCGCGGGAAGACAAAACACCGGGGAGCTGTTTTTT.

The chain uses TRBV12-5 and TRBJ1-1, with 8 bases fitting TRBD1. CDR1 is LGHNT and CDR2 is FRNRAP in the germline V gene. The CDR3 spans 15 residues. Trimming removed 0 bases from V and 3 bases from J; junction bases left unmatched: 3. The CDR3, as DNA: TGTGCTAGTGGTTTGGTTCTGACAGGGGACACTGAAGCTTTCTTT. Translation: CASGLVLTGDTEAFF.

The V and J genes are TRBV4-1 and TRBJ2-7; the D gene is possibly TRBD2 (5 bases). The CDR3 spans 15 residues. V lost 3 bases, J lost 7 bases, and 19 bases lay in between. The germline V gene encodes CDR1 MGHRA and CDR2 YSYEKL. Here the CDR3 reads CASSQTTGNGREQYF. CDR3 DNA sequence: TGCGCCAGCAGCCAGACGACGGGAAATGGTCGAGAGCAGTACTTC.

This clone showed up just a few times. The chain employs TRBV19 and TRBJ1-2; 11 positions agree with TRBD1. This CDR3 has 14 residues. The V gene end was trimmed by 3 bases and the J gene end by 8 bases; junction bases not matched to a gene: 5. Germline V CDR1 and CDR2: LNHDA, SQIVND (reference sequence). The CDR3 spells CASSIRTGGLGYTF. The CDR3 bases are TGTGCCAGTAGTATCCGGACAGGGGGCCTAGGCTACACCTTC.

J is TRBJ1-4 and V is TRBV6-2 or TRBV6-3; D might be TRBD1 (6 bases). V gave up 4 bases and J gave up 7 bases, with 7 bases separating them. The CDR3 loop spans 12 amino acids. Looked up from germline, CDR1 is MNHEY and CDR2 is SVGEGT. CDR3 residues: CASSSQGEKLFF. The CDR3 DNA follows: TGTGCCAGCAGTTCACAGGGTGAAAAACTGTTTTTT.

CDR3 amino acids: CASSNKYPPRVNTEAFF. The CDR3 DNA reads as TGTGCCAGTAGTAACAAATACCCCCCCAGGGTGAACACTGAAGCTTTCTTT. The V gene is TRBV19, the J gene TRBJ1-1; D is possibly TRBD1 (5 bases). The CDR3 totals 17 residues. The germline V and J ends were trimmed by 4 bases and 0 bases, with 18 bases remaining between them. Germline values: CDR1 LNHDA, CDR2 SQIVND (reference sequence).

The chain recombines TRBV30 with TRBJ1-4, with 8 bases identical to TRBD1. Germline CDR1 is GTSNPN and CDR2 is SVGIG (reference sequence). V lost 0 bases to trimming and J lost 8 bases; unmatched junction nucleotides: 5. There are 14 residues in the CDR3. The CDR3 loop reads CAWSVQTGAEKLFF. The CDR3 nucleotides are TGTGCCTGGAGTGTACAGACAGGGGCCGAAAAACTGTTTTTT.

The CDR3 DNA reads as TGCGCCAGCACCCCCCAAGGGCTAGCGGGGGCTAATGAGCAGTTCTTC. It codes for CASTPQGLAGANEQFF. The chain uses TRBV5-1 and TRBJ2-1; 10 nucleotides line up with TRBD2. Trimming cost V 6 bases and J 7 bases; bases outside gene matches: 13. The CDR3 is 16 residues long. The V gene's germline CDR1 is SGHRS and CDR2 YFSETQ.

CDR3 nucleotide sequence: TGTGCCAGCAGCTTAGGCCCTATGAGGCAGGGGAGGACAGATACGCAGTATTTT. As protein: CASSLGPMRQGRTDTQYF. The chain recombines TRBV11-2 with TRBJ2-3, with D perhaps given as TRBD1 or TRBD2 (6 bases each). The V end was cut by 1 base, the J end by 3 bases, with 20 bases between. The CDR3 has 18 amino acids. Germline CDR1 is SGHAT and CDR2 is FQNNGV.

The chain has TRBV19 and TRBJ2-6; no reliable D call. This CDR3 is 17 amino acids long. The V and J ends lost 3 bases and 0 bases respectively, with 12 bases between them. The germline gives CDR1 LNHDA, CDR2 SQIVND (reference sequence). Here the CDR3 reads CASSISHWVSGANVLTF. CDR3 in DNA: TGTGCCAGTAGTATTAGTCACTGGGTCTCTGGGGCCAACGTCCTGACTTTC.

The V call is TRBV28, the J call TRBJ2-1, with D hard to call. V dropped 7 bases and J dropped 10 bases, with 11 bases sitting between them. Germline CDR1 and CDR2: MDHEN and SYDVKM. This CDR3 has 11 amino acids. CDR3 in DNA: TGTGCCAGCAAGACGGCGTTCGAGCAGTTCTTC. It translates to CASKTAFEQFF.

The V and J genes are TRBV3-1 (or the pseudogene TRBV3-2) and TRBJ2-5; D remains ambiguous. V gave up 4 bases and J gave up 8 bases, with 14 bases separating them. The CDR3 is 13 residues long. The germline CDR1 and CDR2 sequences are LGHDT and YNNKEL (reference sequence). This CDR3 reads CASSPLDPDTQYF. The CDR3, as DNA: TGTGCCAGCAGCCCTCTCGACCCGGACACCCAGTACTTC.

The rearrangement links TRBV9 to TRBJ2-1; 8 nucleotides match TRBD2. With 1 base clipped from V and 1 base from J, the junction kept 4 bases outside the gene matches. This CDR3 comprises 16 residues. The V gene's germline CDR1 is SGDLS and CDR2 YYNGEE. The DNA for the CDR3 is TGTGCCAGCAGCGTATGGATAGCGGGGTCCTACAATGAGCAGTTCTTC. It encodes CASSVWIAGSYNEQFF.

V and J are TRBV2 and TRBJ1-1, with a possible D match to TRBD1 (6 bases). The V and J ends lost 4 bases and 3 bases respectively, with 12 bases between them. Germline CDR1 and CDR2: SNHLY and FYNNEI. This CDR3 has 14 amino acids. CDR3 in DNA: TGTGCCAGCAGTGGCAGGGGACGGGACACTGAAGCTTTCTTT. This sequence encodes CASSGRGRDTEAFF.